These 3 T cell receptor beta chains came from one sample sequenced in a study of blood T cell repertoires in COVID-19. Produced via immunoSEQ multiplex PCR; TCRdb's table is partial and in-frame only. The sample lists 220,000 or so clones; around 81% were seen once. The sample comprised peripheral blood. The receptors stem from a woman aged 55-69 years with acute or convalescent COVID-19.

This clone has only a few counts. The chain couples TRBV3-1 (or the pseudogene TRBV3-2) to TRBJ1-3; D gene unclear. CDR1 and CDR2 (germline): LGHDT, YNNKEL (reference sequence). With 2 bases removed from V and 0 bases from J, the gap between germline ends came to 5 bases. The CDR3 sequence is 14 residues long. The CDR3 here is CASSQTDSGNTIYF. The CDR3, as DNA: TGTGCCAGCAGCCAAACAGACTCTGGAAACACCATATATTTT.

V is TRBV5-8 and J is TRBJ2-6; the D gene is possibly TRBD1 (6 bases). The CDR3 has 19 amino acids. V was shortened by 3 bases and J by 2 bases, with 21 bases between the two germline ends. Germline assignment: CDR1 SGHTS and CDR2 YDEGEE. The CDR3 sequence is CASSSLTGHNVAGANVLTF. The DNA of the CDR3 is TGTGCCAGCAGCTCGCTGACGGGACACAATGTCGCTGGGGCCAACGTCCTGACTTTC.

This rearrangement joins TRBV29-1 to TRBJ1-3; TRBD1 aligns across 9 bases. After removal of 6 bases from V and 4 bases from J, the junction contained 4 bases not matched to a gene. The CDR3 length is 13 residues. Germline CDR1 SQVTM, CDR2 ANQGSEA. The CDR3 nucleotides read TGCAGCGTCGGAGACAGGGGGGGAAACACCATATATTTT. It translates to CSVGDRGGNTIYF.